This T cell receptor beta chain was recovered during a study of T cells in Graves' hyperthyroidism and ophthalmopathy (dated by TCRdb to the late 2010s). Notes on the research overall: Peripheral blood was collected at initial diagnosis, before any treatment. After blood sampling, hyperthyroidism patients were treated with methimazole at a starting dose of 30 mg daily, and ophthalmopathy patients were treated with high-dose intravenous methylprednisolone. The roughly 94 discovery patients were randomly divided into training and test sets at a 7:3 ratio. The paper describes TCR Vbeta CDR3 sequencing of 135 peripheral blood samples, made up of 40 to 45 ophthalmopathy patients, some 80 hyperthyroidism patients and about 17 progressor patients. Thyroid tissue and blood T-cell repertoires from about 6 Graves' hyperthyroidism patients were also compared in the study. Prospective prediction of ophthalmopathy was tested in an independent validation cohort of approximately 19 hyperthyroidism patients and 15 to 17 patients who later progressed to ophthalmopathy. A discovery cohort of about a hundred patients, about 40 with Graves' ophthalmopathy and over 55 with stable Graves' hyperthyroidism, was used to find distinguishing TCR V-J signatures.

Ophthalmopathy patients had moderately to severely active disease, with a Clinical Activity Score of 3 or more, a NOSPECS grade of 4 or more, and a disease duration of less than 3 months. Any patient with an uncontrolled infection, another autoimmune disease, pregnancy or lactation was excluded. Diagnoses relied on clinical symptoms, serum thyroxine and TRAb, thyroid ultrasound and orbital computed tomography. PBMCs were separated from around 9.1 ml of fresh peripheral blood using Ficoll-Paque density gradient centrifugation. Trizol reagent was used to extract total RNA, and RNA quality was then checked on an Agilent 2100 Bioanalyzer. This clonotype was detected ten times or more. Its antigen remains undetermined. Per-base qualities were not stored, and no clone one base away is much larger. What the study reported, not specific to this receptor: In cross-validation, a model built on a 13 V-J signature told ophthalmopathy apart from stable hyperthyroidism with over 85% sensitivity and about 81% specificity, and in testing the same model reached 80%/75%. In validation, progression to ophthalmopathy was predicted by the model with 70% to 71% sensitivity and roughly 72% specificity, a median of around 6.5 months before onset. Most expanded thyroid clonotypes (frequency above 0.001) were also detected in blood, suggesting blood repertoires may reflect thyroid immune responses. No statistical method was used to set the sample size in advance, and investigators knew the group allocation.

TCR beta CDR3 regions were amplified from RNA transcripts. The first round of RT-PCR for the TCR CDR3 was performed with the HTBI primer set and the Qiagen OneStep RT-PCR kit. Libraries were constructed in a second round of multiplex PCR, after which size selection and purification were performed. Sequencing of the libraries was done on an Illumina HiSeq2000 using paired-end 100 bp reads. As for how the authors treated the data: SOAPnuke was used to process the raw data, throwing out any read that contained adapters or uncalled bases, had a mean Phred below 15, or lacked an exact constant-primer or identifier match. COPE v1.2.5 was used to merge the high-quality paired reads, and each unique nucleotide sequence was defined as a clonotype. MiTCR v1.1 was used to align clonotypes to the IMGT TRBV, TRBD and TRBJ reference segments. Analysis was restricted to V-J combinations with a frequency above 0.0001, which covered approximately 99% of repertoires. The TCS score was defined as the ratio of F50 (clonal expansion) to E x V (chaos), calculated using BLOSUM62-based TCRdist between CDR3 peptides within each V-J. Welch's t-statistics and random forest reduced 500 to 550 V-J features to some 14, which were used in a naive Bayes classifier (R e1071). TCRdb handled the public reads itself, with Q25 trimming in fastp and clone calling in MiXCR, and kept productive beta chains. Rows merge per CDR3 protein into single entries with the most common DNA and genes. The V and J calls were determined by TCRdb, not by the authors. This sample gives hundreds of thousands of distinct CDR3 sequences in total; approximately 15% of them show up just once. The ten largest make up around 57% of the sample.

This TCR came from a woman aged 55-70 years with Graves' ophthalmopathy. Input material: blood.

The DNA is TGTGCCAGCAGCCGTCTAGCGGGTAGGGGCGAGCAGTACTTC. It specifies CASSRLAGRGEQYF. The chain links TRBV7-2 with TRBJ2-7; TRBD2 lines up with 8 middle nucleotides. The CDR3 runs 14 residues from the cysteine to the phenylalanine. CDR3 DNA is the only sequence kept; it has 42 bases, read in frame from the first base. The germline V and J ends show losses of 5 bases and 6 bases respectively, and no gene match explains 9 bases of the junction. Based on the germline V gene, the CDR1 and CDR2 sequences are SGHTA and FQGNSA.